One and the same sample provided the 6 T cell receptor beta chains below, sequenced in a study of spatial heterogeneity in lung cancer. TCRdb processed the 5' RACE reads anew with MiXCR; each CDR3 protein has one entry. Counted here are thousands of distinct CDR3 sequences, about 4.6% occurring once; the ten biggest clones make up 28%. Time point in this sample: sample taken at primary tumor resection. Material for sequencing was whole RNA from tumor, nontumor lung or frozen PBMC, left unsorted. The sequencing used normal lung tissue next to the tumor, collected at surgery. Receptor source: a female donor with early-stage non-small cell lung cancer.

This clonotype is medium-sized. This beta chain is an off-target read within a library intended for alpha chains, so its frequency means little. This chain joins TRBV9 and TRBJ2-2, with TRBD2 identical over 13 bases. This CDR3 is 16 amino acids long. J lost 6 bases, V lost 5 bases, and 7 bases had no gene match. Germline V gene lookup returns CDR1 SGDLS and CDR2 YYNGEE. The CDR3 DNA follows: TGTGCCAGCAGTGGGACTAGCGGGGCCATGGCCGGGGAGCTGTTTTTT. The encoded protein is CASSGTSGAMAGELFF. The entire variable domain, with the rest obtained from reference TRBV9 and TRBJ2-2, is as follows: DSGVTQTPKHLITATGQRVTLRCSPRSGDLSVYWYQQSLDQGLQFLIQYYNGEERAKGNILERFSAQQFPDLHSELNLSSLELGDSALYFCASSGTSGAMAGELFFGEGSRLTVL.

This clonotype was observed a few times. This beta chain came through as a stray read in a library set up for alpha chains, and its size says little. This chain uses TRBV2 with TRBJ2-4, with 9 bases lining up with TRBD1. The trim removed 9 bases at V and 0 bases at J, leaving 15 bases unmatched. This CDR3 contains 18 residues. Per germline, CDR1 SNHLY and CDR2 FYNNEI. The CDR3 region has the DNA TGTGCCAGGAGAGCGGACAGGGGACCTAGTATAGCCAAAAACATTCAGTACTTC. Protein sequence: CARRADRGPSIAKNIQYF.

In its sample, this clonotype was seen many times. This beta chain is an off-target read within a library intended for alpha chains, so its frequency means little. The chain links TRBV5-1 to TRBJ1-2, with D possibly being TRBD1 (6 bases). CDR1 is SGHRS, CDR2 YFSETQ, per germline. Trimming stripped 3 bases from V and 4 bases from J, with 10 bases between. CDR3 length: 13 residues. CDR3 sequence reads: CASSWDKSYGYTF. The CDR3 coding sequence is TGCGCCAGCAGCTGGGACAAATCCTATGGCTACACCTTC.

In this sample, this clonotype turned up many times. Found in a library prepared for alpha chains, this beta chain is an off-target read, and its abundance has little meaning. The V call is TRBV20-1, the J call TRBJ1-1; the D gene is possibly TRBD1 (5 bases). CDR1 DFQATT and CDR2 SNEGSKA come from the germline V gene (reference sequence). The CDR3 has 13 residues. The V gene lost 3 bases and the J gene lost 0 bases, with 8 bases spanning the gap. The CDR3 nucleotides read TGCAGTGCTAGTGGACAATTGAACACTGAAGCTTTCTTT. Translating it yields CSASGQLNTEAFF.

By sample share, this clonotype is medium-sized (0.01 to 0.1%). This beta chain is off target for a library built for alpha chains, so its abundance means little. V is TRBV6-1 and J is TRBJ1-3; tentatively, D is TRBD1 (5 bases). V lost 6 bases and J 3 bases, leaving 15 bases between the germline ends. CDR1 and CDR2 from the germline V gene are MNHNS and SASEGT. The CDR3 loop spans 15 amino acids. The CDR3 reads CASSPDSYSGNTIYF. CDR3 nucleotide sequence: TGTGCCAGCAGCCCCGACAGTTACAGTGGAAACACCATATATTTT.

This clonotype was seen repeatedly, ten times or more. In a library made to pick up alpha chains, this beta chain is a stray read with a size that means little. The rearrangement links TRBV7-2 to TRBJ1-1; a possible D gene is TRBD1 (6 bases). The CDR3 is 13 amino acids. Germline-derived CDR1 and CDR2 are SGHTA and FQGNSA. Trimming cost V 1 base and J 7 bases, with 10 bases left between them. CDR3 loop: CASSLGGLNEAFF. The CDR3 bases are TGTGCCAGCAGCTTAGGGGGGCTGAATGAAGCTTTCTTT.